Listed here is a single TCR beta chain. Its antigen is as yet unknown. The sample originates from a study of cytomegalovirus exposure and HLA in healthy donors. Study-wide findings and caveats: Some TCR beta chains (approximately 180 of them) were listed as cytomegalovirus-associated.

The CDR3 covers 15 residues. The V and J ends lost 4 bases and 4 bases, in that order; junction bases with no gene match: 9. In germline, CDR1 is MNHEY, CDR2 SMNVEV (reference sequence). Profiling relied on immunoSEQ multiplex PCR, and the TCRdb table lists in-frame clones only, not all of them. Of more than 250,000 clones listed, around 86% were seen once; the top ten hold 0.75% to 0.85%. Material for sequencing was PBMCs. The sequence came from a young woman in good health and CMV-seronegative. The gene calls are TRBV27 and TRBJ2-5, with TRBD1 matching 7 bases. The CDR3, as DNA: TGTGCCAGCAGTTCCGGACAGGTTCCCCGAGAGACCCAGTACTTC. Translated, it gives CASSSGQVPRETQYF.